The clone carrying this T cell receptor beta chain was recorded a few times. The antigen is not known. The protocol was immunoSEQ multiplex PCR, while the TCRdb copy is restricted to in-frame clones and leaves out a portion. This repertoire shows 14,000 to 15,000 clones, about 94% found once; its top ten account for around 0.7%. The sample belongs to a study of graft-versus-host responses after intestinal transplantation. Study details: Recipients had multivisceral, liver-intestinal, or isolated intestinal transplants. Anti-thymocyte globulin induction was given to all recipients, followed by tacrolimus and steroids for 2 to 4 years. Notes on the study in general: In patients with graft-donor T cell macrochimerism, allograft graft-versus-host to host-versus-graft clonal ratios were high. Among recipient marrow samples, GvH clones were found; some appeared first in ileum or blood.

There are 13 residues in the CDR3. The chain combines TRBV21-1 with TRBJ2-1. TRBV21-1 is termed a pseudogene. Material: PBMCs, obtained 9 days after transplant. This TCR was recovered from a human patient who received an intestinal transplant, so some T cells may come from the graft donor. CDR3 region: CASIGQSPNEQFF. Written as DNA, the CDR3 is TGTGCCAGCATAGGGCAGTCTCCCAATGAGCAGTTCTTC.